Detailed here is one T cell receptor beta chain. The antigen is undetermined. Germline-derived CDR1 and CDR2 are SGHTA and FQGNSA. Trimming stripped 4 bases from V and 1 base from J, with 15 bases between. CDR3 length equals 16 residues. This sample was included in a study of T cells in Graves' hyperthyroidism and ophthalmopathy. Across the study: Upon initial diagnosis and before any treatment, peripheral blood was collected. Study-wide points: The model anticipated ophthalmopathy a median around six months pre-onset. In the blood, most expanded thyroid clonotypes above 0.001 appeared as well.

Template material for amplifying TCR beta CDR3 regions consisted of RNA transcripts. With the HTBI primer set, the TCR CDR3 went through a first round of RT-PCR. TCRdb used MiXCR to reprocess the multiplex PCR reads, holding one entry per CDR3 protein. The table shows approximately 620,000 distinct CDR3 sequences, with over 11% occurring only once. The sequence derives from a woman between 25 and 40 years old with Graves' hyperthyroidism that later progressed to Graves' ophthalmopathy. The chain is built from TRBV7-2 and TRBJ2-3; the D gene is possibly TRBD2 (5 bases). The sequencing input was blood. In DNA, the CDR3 is TGTGCCAGCAGCTCAACTCTAGCATTAGGCACAGATACGCAGTATTTT. It yields the protein CASSSTLALGTDTQYF.